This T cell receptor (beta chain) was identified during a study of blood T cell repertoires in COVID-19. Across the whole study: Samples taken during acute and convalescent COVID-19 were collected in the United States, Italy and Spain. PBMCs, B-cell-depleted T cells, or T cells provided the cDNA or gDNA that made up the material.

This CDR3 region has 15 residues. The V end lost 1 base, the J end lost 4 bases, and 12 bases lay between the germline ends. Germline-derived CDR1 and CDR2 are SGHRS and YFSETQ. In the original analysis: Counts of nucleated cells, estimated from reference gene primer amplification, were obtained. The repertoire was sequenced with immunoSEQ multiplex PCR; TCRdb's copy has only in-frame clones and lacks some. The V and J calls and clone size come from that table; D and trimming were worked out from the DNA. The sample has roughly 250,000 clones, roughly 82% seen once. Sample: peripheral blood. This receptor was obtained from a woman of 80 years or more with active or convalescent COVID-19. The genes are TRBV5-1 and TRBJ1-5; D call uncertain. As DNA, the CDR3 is TGCGCCAGCAGCTTGATGACGGGTCTTAATCAGCCCCAGCATTTT. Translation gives CASSLMTGLNQPQHF.